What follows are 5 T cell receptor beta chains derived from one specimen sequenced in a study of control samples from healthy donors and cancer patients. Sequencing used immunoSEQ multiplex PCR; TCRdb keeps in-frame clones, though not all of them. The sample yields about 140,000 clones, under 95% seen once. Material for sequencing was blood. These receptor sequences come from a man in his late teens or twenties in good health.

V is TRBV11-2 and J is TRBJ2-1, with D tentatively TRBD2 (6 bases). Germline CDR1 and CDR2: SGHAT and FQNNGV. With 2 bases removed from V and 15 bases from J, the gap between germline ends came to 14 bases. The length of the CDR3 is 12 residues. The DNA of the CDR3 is TGTGCCAGCAGCTTACCTTCGGACTATGTGTTCTTC. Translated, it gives CASSLPSDYVFF.

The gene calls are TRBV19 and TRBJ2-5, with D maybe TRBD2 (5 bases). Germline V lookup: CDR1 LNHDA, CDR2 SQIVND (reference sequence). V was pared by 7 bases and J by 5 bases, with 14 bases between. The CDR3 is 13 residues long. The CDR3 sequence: CASTPGGEETQYF. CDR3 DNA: TGTGCCAGTACCCCGGGTGGGGAGGAGACCCAGTACTTC.

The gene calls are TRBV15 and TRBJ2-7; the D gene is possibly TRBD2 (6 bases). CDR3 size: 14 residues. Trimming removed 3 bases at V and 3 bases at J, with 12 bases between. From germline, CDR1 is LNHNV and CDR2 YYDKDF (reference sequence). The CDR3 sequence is CATSSRMGGYEQYF. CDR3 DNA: TGTGCCACCAGCAGTCGTATGGGGGGCTACGAGCAGTACTTC.

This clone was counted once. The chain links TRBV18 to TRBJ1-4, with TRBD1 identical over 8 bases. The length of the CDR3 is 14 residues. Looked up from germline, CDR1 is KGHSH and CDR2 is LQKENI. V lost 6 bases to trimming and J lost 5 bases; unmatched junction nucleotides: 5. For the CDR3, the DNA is TGTGCCAGCTCGTCAGGGGGCGGGAATGAAAAACTGTTTTTT. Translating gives CASSSGGGNEKLFF. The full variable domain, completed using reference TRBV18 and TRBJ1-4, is NAGVMQNPRHLVRRRGQEARLRCSPMKGHSHVYWYRQLPEEGLKFMVYLQKENIIDESGMPKERFSAEFPKEGPSILRIQQVVRGDSAAYFCASSSGGGNEKLFFGSGTQLSVL.

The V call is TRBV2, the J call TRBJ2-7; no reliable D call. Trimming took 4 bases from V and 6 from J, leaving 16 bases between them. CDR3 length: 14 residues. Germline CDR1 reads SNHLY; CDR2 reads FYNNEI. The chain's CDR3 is CASSVRLEGGEQYF. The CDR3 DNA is TGTGCCAGCAGTGTAAGATTAGAAGGCGGCGAGCAGTACTTC. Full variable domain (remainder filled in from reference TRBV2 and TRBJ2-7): EPEVTQTPSHQVTQMGQEVILRCVPISNHLYFYWYRQILGQKVEFLVSFYNNEISEKSEIFDDQFSVERPDGSNFTLKIRSTKLEDSAMYFCASSVRLEGGEQYFGPGTRLTVT.